This entry lists 27 T cell receptor beta chains sequenced from one sample in a study of T cells in Graves' hyperthyroidism and ophthalmopathy. Researchers took RNA transcripts and amplified the TCR beta CDR3 regions from them. The HTBI primer set served for first-round RT-PCR of the TCR CDR3. TCRdb processed the multiplex PCR reads anew with MiXCR; each CDR3 protein has one entry. The sample lists hundreds of thousands of distinct CDR3 sequences; under 20% were seen once. The sequenced sample consisted of blood. These receptors originate from a woman between 45 and 60 years old with Graves' hyperthyroidism that later progressed to Graves' ophthalmopathy.

V usage is TRBV12-3 or TRBV12-4 and J usage is TRBJ1-5; weak D call: TRBD1 (6 bases). V was cut by 7 bases and J by 0 bases, with 16 bases left in between. CDR3 length: 16 residues. The DNA of the CDR3 is TGTGCCAGCAATTGGGGCCAGGGGTATAGCAATCAGCCCCAGCATTTT. Protein product: CASNWGQGYSNQPQHF.

This chain uses TRBV20-1 with TRBJ2-6; no definite D call. V was trimmed by 3 bases and J by 2 bases, leaving 11 bases between them. The CDR3 is 15 residues long. The germline V gene encodes CDR1 DFQATT and CDR2 SNEGSKA (reference sequence). CDR3 nucleotides: TGCAGTGCTAGTTTTAAGGGCCCTGGGGCCAACGTCCTGACTTTC. It yields the protein CSASFKGPGANVLTF.

This clonotype appeared many times. The chain links TRBV20-1 to TRBJ2-3, with D possibly called TRBD1 or TRBD2 (5 bases each). The germline V gene encodes CDR1 DFQATT and CDR2 SNEGSKA (reference sequence). The V and J ends lost 1 base and 2 bases respectively, with 10 bases between them. This CDR3 is built from 14 residues. CDR3: CSARGGIPTDTQYF. DNA for the CDR3: TGCAGTGCTAGAGGGGGGATACCCACAGATACGCAGTATTTT.

The CDR3 region has the DNA TGTGCCAGCAGAGGAGACAGGTCGGTGGGAAACACCATATATTTT. Translated: CASRGDRSVGNTIYF. This chain joins TRBV6-2 or TRBV6-3 and TRBJ1-3; D might be TRBD1 (6 bases). Trimming left V 6 bases short and J 4 bases short, with 16 bases between. This CDR3 region has 15 residues. CDR1 is MNHEY and CDR2 is SVGEGT in the germline V gene.

This clonotype was picked up many times. The CDR3 loop reads CASSAGGGWDSGYTF. The CDR3 nucleotides read TGTGCCAGCAGCGCGGGGGGGGGATGGGACTCTGGCTACACCTTC. The rearrangement links TRBV9 to TRBJ1-2, with D maybe TRBD1 (5 bases). Germline V gene lookup returns CDR1 SGDLS and CDR2 YYNGEE. The ends were cut back, 3 bases at V and 7 bases at J, with 19 bases in the middle. The CDR3 consists of 15 residues.

The sample holds a few counts of this clonotype. The chain recombines TRBV7-9 with TRBJ2-2, with a weak D call TRBD2 (5 bases). From germline, CDR1 is SEHNR and CDR2 FQNEAQ (reference sequence). The CDR3 length is 16 residues. V was cut by 1 base and J by 0 bases, with 9 bases left in between. The CDR3 reads CASSLGSGANTGELFF. DNA of the CDR3: TGTGCCAGCAGCTTAGGGAGCGGCGCGAACACCGGGGAGCTGTTTTTT.

This clonotype was observed at least ten times. V gene TRBV7-3 combines with J gene TRBJ2-7, with TRBD1 identical over 10 bases. The CDR3 totals 14 residues. Germline V lookup: CDR1 SGHTA, CDR2 FQGTGA. V was pared by 5 bases and J by 3 bases, with 4 bases of the junction left unmatched. CDR3 in amino acids: CASSHGTGDYEQYF. DNA of the CDR3: TGTGCCAGCAGCCATGGGACAGGGGACTACGAGCAGTACTTC.

This clonotype was seen a few times. J is TRBJ1-2 and V is TRBV5-1; TRBD1 aligns across 10 bases. CDR1 and CDR2 (germline): SGHRS, YFSETQ. J lost 0 bases, V lost 3 bases, and 11 bases had no gene match. The CDR3 length is 18 residues. The CDR3 here is CASSWSPGTGVTNYGYTF. The CDR3, as DNA: TGCGCCAGCAGCTGGAGCCCCGGGACAGGGGTTACTAACTATGGCTACACCTTC.

In this sample, this clonotype turned up many times. The gene calls are TRBV5-8 and TRBJ1-1; unclear D gene. Germline V gives CDR1 SGHTS, CDR2 YDEGEE. The V gene lost 2 bases and the J gene lost 1 base, with 9 bases spanning the gap. The length of the CDR3 is 14 residues. Here the CDR3 DNA reads TGTGCCAGCAGCTTCCCACACAGGAACACTGAAGCTTTCTTT. Translating gives CASSFPHRNTEAFF.

Many counts were recorded for this clonotype. The chain couples TRBV7-2 to TRBJ2-1; TRBD2 agrees at 14 bases. CDR1 is SGHTA and CDR2 is FQGNSA in the germline V gene. Unmatched junction bases numbered 5, after V lost 5 bases and J lost 8 bases. This CDR3 is 15 amino acids long. This CDR3 reads CASSVGTSGGYEQFF. DNA for the CDR3: TGTGCCAGCAGCGTCGGGACTAGCGGGGGTTATGAGCAGTTCTTC.

In its sample, this clonotype was seen many times. The chain uses TRBV12-3 or TRBV12-4 and TRBJ2-3; no firm D call. V dropped 1 base and J dropped 2 bases, with 10 bases sitting between them. The CDR3 extends over 15 amino acids. The CDR3 loop is CASSLVSAHTDTQYF. In DNA form, the CDR3 reads TGTGCCAGCAGTTTAGTTTCGGCCCACACAGATACGCAGTATTTT.

The table lists this clonotype with a few counts. This chain links TRBV5-1 with TRBJ2-1, with D perhaps TRBD1 (7 bases). Trimming removed 6 bases at V and 7 bases at J, with 20 bases between. CDR1 and CDR2 (germline): SGHRS, YFSETQ. The CDR3 has 15 residues. The DNA for the CDR3 is TGCGCCAGCACTCACTCAGGGGGGAGGAAGAATGAGCAGTTCTTC. It is translated as CASTHSGGRKNEQFF. The full variable domain, completed using reference TRBV5-1 and TRBJ2-1, is KAGVTQTPRYLIKTRGQQVTLSCSPISGHRSVSWYQQTPGQGLQFLFEYFSETQRNKGNFPGRFSGRQFSNSRSEMNVSTLELGDSALYLCASTHSGGRKNEQFFGPGTRLTVL.

This clonotype was observed a handful of times. This rearrangement joins TRBV6-5 to TRBJ1-1, with D perhaps TRBD1 (5 bases). Germline V gene data show CDR1 as MNHEY and CDR2 as SVGAGI. The CDR3 runs 14 residues. V lost 2 bases to trimming and J lost 11 bases, with 18 bases between them. CDR3 region: CASSYGRGPLGAFF. In DNA, the CDR3 is TGTGCCAGCAGTTACGGTAGGGGTCCGTTGGGGGCTTTCTTT.

This clonotype was recorded at least ten times. The chain links TRBV12-3 or TRBV12-4 to TRBJ2-1; 8 bases align to TRBD2. The CDR3 is made up of 14 amino acids. V was clipped by 7 bases and J by 10 bases; unmatched bases: 12. The CDR3 DNA follows: TGTGCCAGCACCCCCCGGGGGGGGGCCCTAGAGCAGTTCTTC. Translated, it gives CASTPRGGALEQFF.

This clonotype has at least ten counts. The chain employs TRBV28 and TRBJ1-5, with D tentatively TRBD1 (6 bases). V dropped 6 bases and J dropped 7 bases, with 19 bases sitting between them. Germline V gene lookup returns CDR1 MDHEN and CDR2 SYDVKM. This CDR3 region has 15 residues. Here the CDR3 DNA reads TGTGCCAGCAGCATTACCCATACAGGGTGGCAGCCCCAGCATTTT. Translated, it gives CASSITHTGWQPQHF.

This chain connects TRBV7-9 to TRBJ1-2, with a tentative D call TRBD1 (5 bases). CDR3 length: 14 amino acids. The germline CDR1 and CDR2 sequences are SEHNR and FQNEAQ (reference sequence). Trimming left V 5 bases short and J 1 base short, with 11 bases between. DNA of the CDR3: TGTGCCAGCAGCCCGGGGGATCATAACTATGGCTACACCTTC. Protein: CASSPGDHNYGYTF.

The chain has TRBV11-1 and TRBJ2-3; TRBD2 is a possible D gene (6 bases). The CDR3 has 16 residues. Germline V CDR1 and CDR2: SGHAT, FQDESV (reference sequence). V dropped 5 bases and J dropped 0 bases, with 15 bases sitting between them. In nucleotides, the CDR3 is TGTGCCAGCAGCCCCAGACTAGACCCCAGCACAGATACGCAGTATTTT. Amino acids: CASSPRLDPSTDTQYF.

This clonotype was observed a few times. This chain uses TRBV6-5 with TRBJ1-1; 12 bases map to TRBD1. V was pared by 2 bases and J by 4 bases, with 8 bases of the junction left unmatched. CDR1 is MNHEY and CDR2 is SVGAGI in the germline V gene. The CDR3 loop spans 17 amino acids. The CDR3 DNA reads TGTGCCAGCAGTTACGGGACAGGGGGCCATTTGCGCACTGAAGCTTTCTTT. Its protein product is CASSYGTGGHLRTEAFF.

The genes are TRBV7-2 and TRBJ2-1; D is uncertain. With 7 bases removed from V and 5 bases from J, the gap between germline ends came to 12 bases. CDR1 is SGHTA and CDR2 is FQGNSA in the germline V gene. The CDR3 contains 13 residues. CDR3 amino acids: CASKRIWDNEQFF. The CDR3 nucleotides are TGTGCCAGCAAAAGGATATGGGACAATGAGCAGTTCTTC.

The CDR3 nucleotides read TGCAGTGCTAAAGCTCCCGGGGAGCTGTTTTTT. It specifies CSAKAPGELFF. The V gene is TRBV20-1, the J gene TRBJ2-2; D ambiguous. This CDR3 contains 11 residues. The V gene lost 4 bases and the J gene lost 6 bases, with 6 bases spanning the gap. CDR1 is DFQATT, CDR2 SNEGSKA, per germline (reference sequence).

Turning to this clonotype: The CDR3 ends on some other residue instead of the conserved phenylalanine or tryptophan, so this is likely a read error. J is TRBJ2-7 and V is TRBV7-6; a weak D match, TRBD1 (5 bases). The germline CDR1 and CDR2 sequences are SGHVS and FNYEAQ. The CDR3 totals 16 residues. V lost 2 bases to trimming and J lost 0 bases, with 14 bases between them. Here the CDR3 DNA reads TGTGCCAGCAGCTTATTCCCTGGACACAGCTCCTACGAGCAGTACCTC. Translation: CASSLFPGHSSYEQYL.

In nucleotides, the CDR3 is TGCAGCGTTGGATGGGGTTCCTACAATGAGCAGTTCTTC. Its protein is CSVGWGSYNEQFF. This rearrangement joins TRBV29-1 to TRBJ2-1; D uncertain. V gave up 4 bases and J gave up 1 base, with 8 bases separating them. CDR1 and CDR2 (germline): SQVTM, ANQGSEA. The CDR3 covers 13 residues.

J is TRBJ2-1 and V is TRBV5-1, with D tentatively TRBD1 (6 bases). Trimming stripped 3 bases from V and 5 bases from J, with 12 bases between. The length of the CDR3 is 14 residues. The germline CDR1 and CDR2 sequences are SGHRS and YFSETQ. The CDR3 here is CASSSGQKDNEQFF. The CDR3 DNA sequence: TGCGCCAGCAGCTCGGGACAAAAAGACAATGAGCAGTTCTTC.

This chain links TRBV7-2 with TRBJ1-6; 8 bases fit TRBD1. The ends lost 6 bases at V and 0 bases at J; junction bases unmatched: 4. The CDR3 has 16 amino acids. From germline, CDR1 is SGHTA and CDR2 FQGNSA. CDR3 sequence (DNA): TGTGCCAGCAGACAGGGGGGCGGCTCCTATAATTCACCCCTCCACTTT. Translation: CASRQGGGSYNSPLHF.

Ten or more counts support this clonotype. This chain joins TRBV12-3 or TRBV12-4 and TRBJ2-7; possible D gene TRBD1, 6 bases. This CDR3 region has 15 residues. V was pared by 7 bases and J by 2 bases, with 18 bases between. CDR3 coding DNA: TGTGCCAGCATCAGAGATGGGACAATCCCCTACGAGCAGTACTTC. Amino acid sequence: CASIRDGTIPYEQYF.

The chain has TRBV7-9 and TRBJ2-2; TRBD1 aligns across 10 bases. CDR3 length equals 21 residues. Germline V gene sequence: CDR1 SEHNR, CDR2 FQNEAQ (reference sequence). The V gene end was trimmed by 3 bases and the J gene end by 0 bases; junction bases not matched to a gene: 16. The CDR3 DNA is TGTGCCAGCAGCTTTTACCCCTATGACAGGGGGCAATCGGCGAACACCGGGGAGCTGTTTTTT. Translation gives CASSFYPYDRGQSANTGELFF. Complete variable domain (other parts from reference TRBV7-9 and TRBJ2-2): DTGVSQNPRHKITKRGQNVTFRCDPISEHNRLYWYRQTLGQGPEFLTYFQNEAQLEKSRLLSDRFSAERPKGSFSTLEIQRTEQGDSAMYLCASSFYPYDRGQSANTGELFFGEGSRLTVL.

This clonotype was counted only a few times. The rearrangement uses TRBV18 and TRBJ2-6, with D perhaps TRBD1 (6 bases). This CDR3 is 17 amino acids long. Trimming removed 1 base at V and 0 bases at J, with 10 bases between. CDR1 is KGHSH, CDR2 LQKENI, per germline. The CDR3 protein is CASSPRTVTSGANVLTF. The DNA for the CDR3 is TGTGCCAGCTCACCACGGACAGTTACCTCTGGGGCCAACGTCCTGACTTTC.